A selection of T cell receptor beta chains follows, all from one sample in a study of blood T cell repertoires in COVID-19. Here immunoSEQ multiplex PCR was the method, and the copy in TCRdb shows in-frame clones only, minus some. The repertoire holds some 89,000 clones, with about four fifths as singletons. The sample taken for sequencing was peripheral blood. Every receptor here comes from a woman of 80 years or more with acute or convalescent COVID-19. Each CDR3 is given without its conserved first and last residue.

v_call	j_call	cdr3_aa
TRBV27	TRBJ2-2	ASGTVNTGELF
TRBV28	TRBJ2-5	ASKVRGRQETQY
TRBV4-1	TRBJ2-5	ASSQVPGQETQY
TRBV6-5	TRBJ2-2	ASRPTSGSTGELF
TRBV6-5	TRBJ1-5	ASSIGQGASQPQH
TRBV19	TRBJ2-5	ASAGQGAVRETQY
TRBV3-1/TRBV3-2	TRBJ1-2	ASSQGQGAAYGYT
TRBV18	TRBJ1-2	ASSRQISNYGYT
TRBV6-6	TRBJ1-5	ASRGGQANQPQH
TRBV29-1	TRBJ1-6	SVRTGADSPLH
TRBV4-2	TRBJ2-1	ASSQENAGSSYNEQF
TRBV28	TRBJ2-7	ASSLTGTLSYEQY
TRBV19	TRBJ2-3	ASSAGDGWSDTQY
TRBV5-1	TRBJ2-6	ATKAGTGVPGANVLT
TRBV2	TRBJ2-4	ASSSQGLAKNIQY
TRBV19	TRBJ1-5	ASSGRWGTDSNQPQH
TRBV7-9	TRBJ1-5	ASHAGSNQPQH
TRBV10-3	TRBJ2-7	ATSRDRGQMDEQY
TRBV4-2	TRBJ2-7	ASSQEGGMDGEQY
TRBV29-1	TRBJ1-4	SARAGGNEKLF
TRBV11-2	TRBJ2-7	ASSLGEQAAYEQY
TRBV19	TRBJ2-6	ASSINPPGGANVLT
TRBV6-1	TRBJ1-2	ASSELGTGLRSYT
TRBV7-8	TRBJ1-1	ASSLAPRILNTEAF
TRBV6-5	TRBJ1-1	AALRDRGGDTEAF
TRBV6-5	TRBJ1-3	ASSASGDSGNTIY
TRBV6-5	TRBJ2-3	ASTTGASRNTQY
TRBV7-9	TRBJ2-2	ASSSTTYTGELF
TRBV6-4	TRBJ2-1	ASSLLAGGPNEQF
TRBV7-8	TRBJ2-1	ASSLITQAGGPNEQF
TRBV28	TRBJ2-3	ASTSSDILAQY
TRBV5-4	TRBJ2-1	ASSGTGTSGNNEQF
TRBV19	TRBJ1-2	ASSTPGQNGVYGYT
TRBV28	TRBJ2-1	ASRGPGQYNEQF
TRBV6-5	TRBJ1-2	ASRPRTAYGYT
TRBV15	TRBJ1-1	ATSRGGQGNTEAF
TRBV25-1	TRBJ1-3	ASSEYRSGNTIY
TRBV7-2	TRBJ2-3	ASSQSVTDTQY
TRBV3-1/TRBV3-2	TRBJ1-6	ASSPQQVLSPLH
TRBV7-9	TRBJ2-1	ASRSPGIYNEQF
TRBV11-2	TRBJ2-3	ASSGGGARDTQY
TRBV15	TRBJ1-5	ATTAQDGNQPQH